Below, 20 T cell receptor beta chains from the same sample are listed, as sequenced in a study of T cell repertoires in cytomegalovirus infection. TCRdb reprocessed the reads with MiXCR, giving one entry per CDR3 protein. The sample carries roughly 600,000 distinct CDR3 sequences, 24% recorded once. The specimen was CD8+ T cells from PBMCs. These receptors originate from a human donor in good health (CMV status not recorded). Some clones in this sample may be carry-over from other donors' samples.

This clonotype was observed many times. The V call is TRBV7-8, the J call TRBJ2-3; D is perhaps TRBD1 (5 bases). This CDR3 comprises 16 residues. V was shortened by 1 base and J by 3 bases, with 14 bases between the two germline ends. The germline V gene encodes CDR1 SGHVS and CDR2 FQNEAQ. The CDR3 here is CASSLGGTARTDTQYF. The CDR3 DNA reads TGTGCCAGCAGCTTAGGGGGCACAGCCCGGACAGATACGCAGTATTTT.

The rearrangement links TRBV5-5 to TRBJ2-2, with 12 bases matching TRBD2. CDR3 size: 18 residues. Germline V gene sequence: CDR1 SGHKS, CDR2 YYEKEE (reference sequence). V lost 4 bases to trimming and J lost 7 bases; unmatched junction nucleotides: 14. In nucleotides, the CDR3 is TGTGCCAGCAGCCCCTCGCTAGCGGGGGGGCTGGTTATCGGGGAGCTGTTTTTT. This codes for CASSPSLAGGLVIGELFF.

The chain is built from TRBV14 and TRBJ2-2, with D perhaps being TRBD1 or TRBD2 (5 bases each). The germline V gene encodes CDR1 SGHDN and CDR2 FVKESK. This CDR3 comprises 18 residues. V shed 0 bases and J shed 2 bases, with 16 bases lying between them. The CDR3 loop is CASSQDLLGRDNTGELFF. DNA for the CDR3: TGTGCCAGCAGCCAAGACCTCTTGGGCAGGGACAACACCGGGGAGCTGTTTTTT.

A few counts support this clonotype. V gene TRBV6-2 or TRBV6-3 combines with J gene TRBJ2-1; tentative D call: TRBD1 (6 bases). CDR1 and CDR2 from the germline V gene are MNHEY and SVGEGT. This CDR3 region has 17 residues. Trimming cost V 0 bases and J 0 bases, with 12 bases left between them. The CDR3 nucleotides are TGTGCCAGCAGTTACTCGGACAGTCTCCTCTCCTACAATGAGCAGTTCTTC. It is translated as CASSYSDSLLSYNEQFF.

This clonotype appeared a few times. Compared with germline, one end of the junction differs, possibly owing to a read error. The chain couples TRBV27 to TRBJ2-7; 12 bases fit TRBD2. Germline-derived CDR1 and CDR2 are MNHEY and SMNVEV (reference sequence). This CDR3 comprises 15 residues. The CDR3 bases are TGTGACAGCAGTTTGACTAGCGGGGGATCCTACGAGCAGTACTTC. Translating gives CDSSLTSGGSYEQYF.

This clonotype was seen many times. This rearrangement joins TRBV7-8 to TRBJ2-3, with TRBD2 matching 14 bases. The CDR3 extends over 16 amino acids. Germline V lookup: CDR1 SGHVS, CDR2 FQNEAQ. J was trimmed by 5 bases and V by 3 bases; bases with no gene match: 4. The CDR3 DNA sequence: TGTGCCAGCAGCTTCGGGACTAGCGGGGGCAAAGATACGCAGTATTTT. Protein: CASSFGTSGGKDTQYF.

This clonotype occurred a few times. The rearrangement links TRBV20-1 to TRBJ2-2, with TRBD2 matching over 7 bases. The V segment lost 5 bases and the J segment 2 bases; nucleotides outside the gene matches: 11. CDR3 length: 16 amino acids. The germline CDR1 and CDR2 sequences are DFQATT and SNEGSKA (reference sequence). The CDR3 sequence is CSAENTGTTNTGELFF. The CDR3, as DNA: TGCAGTGCTGAAAATACCGGGACTACTAACACCGGGGAGCTGTTTTTT.

The chain couples TRBV5-1 to TRBJ2-1; tentatively, D is TRBD1 (5 bases). There are 12 residues in the CDR3. Germline CDR1 reads SGHRS; CDR2 reads YFSETQ. V lost 4 bases to trimming and J lost 8 bases, with 10 bases between them. CDR3 protein: CASSATVDEQFF. The CDR3 DNA sequence: TGCGCCAGCAGCGCGACAGTGGATGAGCAGTTCTTC.

A few counts support this clonotype. The chain employs TRBV6-2 or TRBV6-3 and TRBJ1-1; TRBD1 might be the D (6 bases). The CDR3 is 14 amino acids. CDR1 and CDR2 from the germline V gene are MNHEY and SVGEGT. V was trimmed by 2 bases and J by 3 bases, leaving 10 bases between them. CDR3 loop: CASSYQGPYTEAFF. The CDR3 region has the DNA TGTGCCAGCAGTTACCAGGGGCCCTACACTGAAGCTTTCTTT.

The rearrangement uses TRBV29-1 and TRBJ2-1; 10 nucleotides align to TRBD2. Germline lookup yields CDR1 SQVTM and CDR2 ANQGSEA. The CDR3 runs to 18 residues. Trimming took 7 bases from V and 0 from J; bases not matched to a gene: 15. The CDR3 spells CSATSSGGLRSSYNEQFF. CDR3 coding DNA: TGCAGCGCTACTTCTAGCGGGGGCCTTAGGAGCTCCTACAATGAGCAGTTCTTC.

Points on this clonotype: This may be a read error: a much more frequent sequence differs by one nucleotide. The genes are TRBV7-8 and TRBJ2-7; D ambiguous. The germline V gene encodes CDR1 SGHVS and CDR2 FQNEAQ. V was shortened by 2 bases and J by 5 bases, with 13 bases between the two germline ends. The CDR3 is 14 amino acids. The CDR3 sequence is CASSLSWVGNEQYF. Written as DNA, the CDR3 is TGTGCCAGCAGCTTATCATGGGTCGGAAACGAGCAGTACTTC.

The genes are TRBV2 and TRBJ2-7, with D maybe TRBD1 (6 bases). This CDR3 has 15 amino acids. V lost 6 bases, J lost 4 bases, and 19 bases lay in between. Germline V gene sequence: CDR1 SNHLY, CDR2 FYNNEI. CDR3 DNA sequence: TGTGCCAGCAGGGATAGACAGGCCCCTCAGTACGAGCAGTACTTC. Translated, it gives CASRDRQAPQYEQYF.

This clonotype has just a few counts. This chain links TRBV19 with TRBJ1-2; D perhaps matches TRBD1 (5 bases). V gave up 3 bases and J gave up 1 base, with 6 bases separating them. This CDR3 spans 13 amino acids. Germline V lookup: CDR1 LNHDA, CDR2 SQIVND (reference sequence). For the CDR3, the DNA is TGTGCCAGTAGTATCGACAGTAACTATGGCTACACCTTC. Its translation: CASSIDSNYGYTF.

This chain connects TRBV7-9 to TRBJ2-7; 10 nucleotides align to TRBD1. This CDR3 is 13 amino acids long. The germline gives CDR1 SEHNR, CDR2 FQNEAQ (reference sequence). V was clipped by 7 bases and J by 5 bases; unmatched bases: 5. The CDR3 protein is CASMGQGSNEQYF. The CDR3 DNA reads TGTGCCAGCATGGGACAGGGGAGCAACGAGCAGTACTTC. Full variable domain (missing parts from reference TRBV7-9 and TRBJ2-7): DTGVSQNPRHKITKRGQNVTFRCDPISEHNRLYWYRQTLGQGPEFLTYFQNEAQLEKSRLLSDRFSAERPKGSFSTLEIQRTEQGDSAMYLCASMGQGSNEQYFGPGTRLTVT.

The CDR3 DNA follows: TGTGCCAGTAGTATCAGGCCAGCAGACAATGAGCAGTTCTTC. Translated, it gives CASSIRPADNEQFF. The chain uses TRBV19 and TRBJ2-1; D is unresolved. Trimming left V 3 bases short and J 5 bases short, with 11 bases between. CDR1 is LNHDA, CDR2 SQIVND, per germline (reference sequence). This CDR3 contains 14 residues.

This clonotype was recorded many times. V is TRBV19 and J is TRBJ2-1; 9 bases align to TRBD1. The germline gives CDR1 LNHDA, CDR2 SQIVND (reference sequence). V shed 6 bases and J 3 bases; nucleotides not matched to a gene: 6. The CDR3 length is 15 residues. The CDR3 is CASRRGDRDYNEQFF. The CDR3 region has the DNA TGTGCCAGTAGACGGGGGGACAGGGACTACAATGAGCAGTTCTTC.

V usage is TRBV20-1 and J usage is TRBJ1-2; 9 positions match TRBD1. The CDR3 contains 15 residues. Germline V gene lookup returns CDR1 DFQATT and CDR2 SNEGSKA (reference sequence). V dropped 0 bases and J dropped 3; count of bases not matched to a gene: 5. The DNA for the CDR3 is TGCAGTGCTAGAGATTTGGACAGGGGATACTATGGCTACACCTTC. The encoded protein is CSARDLDRGYYGYTF.

Notes on this clonotype: One base away lies a much larger clone, so this may be a sequencing read error. The chain employs TRBV6-5 and TRBJ2-3; 10 nucleotides match TRBD1. Germline assignment: CDR1 MNHEY and CDR2 SVGAGI. CDR3 size: 15 residues. V lost 8 bases to trimming and J lost 5 bases; unmatched junction nucleotides: 10. In DNA form, the CDR3 reads TGTGCCAGCTCACTACCGGACAGGGGGGTAGATACGCAGTATTTT. The encoded protein is CASSLPDRGVDTQYF.

This chain connects TRBV6-6 to TRBJ2-5; D is possibly TRBD1 or TRBD2 (5 bases each). V dropped 0 bases and J dropped 5 bases, with 22 bases sitting between them. CDR1 MNHNY and CDR2 SVGAGI come from the germline V gene (reference sequence). The CDR3 consists of 18 residues. In DNA, the CDR3 is TGTGCCAGCAGTTACTCCCGGGGCCCTAGGCGACGAAGTGAGACCCAGTACTTC. Encoded protein: CASSYSRGPRRRSETQYF.

This clonotype was counted ten times or more. V is TRBV4-1 and J is TRBJ2-2, with D maybe TRBD2 (7 bases). The CDR3 loop spans 16 amino acids. Germline V gene data show CDR1 as MGHRA and CDR2 as YSYEKL. The V and J ends lost 0 bases and 5 bases respectively, with 13 bases between them. The CDR3 DNA is TGCGCCAGCAGCCAAGAACGGGGGGCACGTACCGGGGAGCTGTTTTTT. Its protein product is CASSQERGARTGELFF.